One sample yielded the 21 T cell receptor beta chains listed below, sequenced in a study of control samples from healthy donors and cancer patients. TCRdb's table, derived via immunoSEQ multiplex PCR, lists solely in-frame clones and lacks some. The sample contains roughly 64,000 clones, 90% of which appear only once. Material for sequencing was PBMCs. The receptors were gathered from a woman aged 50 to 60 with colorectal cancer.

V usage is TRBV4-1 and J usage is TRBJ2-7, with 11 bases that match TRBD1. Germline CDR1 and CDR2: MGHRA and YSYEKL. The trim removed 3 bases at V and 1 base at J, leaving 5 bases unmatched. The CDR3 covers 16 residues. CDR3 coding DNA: TGCGCCAGCAGCCAGCCCGGGACAGGGGGTTCCTACGAGCAGTACTTC. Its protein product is CASSQPGTGGSYEQYF.

As DNA, the CDR3 is TGTGCCAGCAGCTTATTGGCCCTGGACACCTACGAGCAGTACTTC. Translated, it gives CASSLLALDTYEQYF. The genes are TRBV7-6 and TRBJ2-7; D possibly corresponds to TRBD1 (5 bases). Germline-derived CDR1 and CDR2 are SGHVS and FNYEAQ. The V end was cut by 2 bases, the J end by 2 bases, with 13 bases between. This CDR3 has 15 residues.

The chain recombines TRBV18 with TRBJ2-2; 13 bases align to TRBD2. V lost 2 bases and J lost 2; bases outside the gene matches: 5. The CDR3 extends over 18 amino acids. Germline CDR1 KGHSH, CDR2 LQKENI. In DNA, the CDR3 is TGTGCCAGCTCACCATCCGGGACTAGCGGGATTAACACCGGGGAGCTGTTTTTT. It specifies CASSPSGTSGINTGELFF.

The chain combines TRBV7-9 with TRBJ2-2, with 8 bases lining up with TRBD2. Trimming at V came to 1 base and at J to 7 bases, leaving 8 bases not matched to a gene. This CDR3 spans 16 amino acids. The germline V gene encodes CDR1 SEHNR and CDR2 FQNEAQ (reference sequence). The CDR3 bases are TGTGCCAGCAGCTTAGTTCCAGCGGGAGTGGACGGGGAGCTGTTTTTT. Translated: CASSLVPAGVDGELFF. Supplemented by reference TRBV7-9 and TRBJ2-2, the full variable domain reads DTGVSQNPRHKITKRGQNVTFRCDPISEHNRLYWYRQTLGQGPEFLTYFQNEAQLEKSRLLSDRFSAERPKGSFSTLEIQRTEQGDSAMYLCASSLVPAGVDGELFFGEGSRLTVL.

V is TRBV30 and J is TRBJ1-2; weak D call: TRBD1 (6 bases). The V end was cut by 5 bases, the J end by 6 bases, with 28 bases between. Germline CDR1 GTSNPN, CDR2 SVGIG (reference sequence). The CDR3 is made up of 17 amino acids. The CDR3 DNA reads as TGTGCCTGGTCCCCAAAAAGGCCGGGGGGCGCCGGCGATGGCTACACCTTC. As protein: CAWSPKRPGGAGDGYTF.

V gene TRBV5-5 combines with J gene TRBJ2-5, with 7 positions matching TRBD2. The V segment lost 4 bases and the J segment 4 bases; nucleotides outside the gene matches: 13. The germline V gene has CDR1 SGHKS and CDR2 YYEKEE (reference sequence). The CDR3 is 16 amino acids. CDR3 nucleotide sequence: TGTGCCAGCAGCCCCCCGTGGGGGGGGGAAGCAGAGACCCAGTACTTC. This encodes CASSPPWGGEAETQYF.

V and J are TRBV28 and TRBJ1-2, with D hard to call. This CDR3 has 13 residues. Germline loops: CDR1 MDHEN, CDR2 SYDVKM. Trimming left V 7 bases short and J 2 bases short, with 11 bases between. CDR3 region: CASIGLSNYGYTF. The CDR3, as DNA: TGTGCCAGCATAGGTTTGTCCAACTATGGCTACACCTTC.

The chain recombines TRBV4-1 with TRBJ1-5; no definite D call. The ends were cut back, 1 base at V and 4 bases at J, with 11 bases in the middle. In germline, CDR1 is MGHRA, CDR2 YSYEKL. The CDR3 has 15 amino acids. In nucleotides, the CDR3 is TGCGCCAGCAGCCAAGTCCCCAGAGCAAATCAGCCCCAGCATTTT. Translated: CASSQVPRANQPQHF.

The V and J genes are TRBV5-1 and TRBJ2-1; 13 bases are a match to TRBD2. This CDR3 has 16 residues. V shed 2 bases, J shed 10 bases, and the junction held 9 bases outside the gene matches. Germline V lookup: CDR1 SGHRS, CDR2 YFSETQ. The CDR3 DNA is TGCGCCAGCAGCTTAAAACTAGCGGGGGGGTCGCGGGAGCAGTTCTTC. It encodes CASSLKLAGGSREQFF.

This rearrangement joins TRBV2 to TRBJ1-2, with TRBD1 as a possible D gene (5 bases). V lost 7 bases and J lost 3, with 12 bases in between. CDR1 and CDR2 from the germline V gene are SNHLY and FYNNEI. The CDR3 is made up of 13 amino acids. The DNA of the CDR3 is TGTGCCAGCAACGAGATAGGGGACTATGGCTACACCTTC. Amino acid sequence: CASNEIGDYGYTF.

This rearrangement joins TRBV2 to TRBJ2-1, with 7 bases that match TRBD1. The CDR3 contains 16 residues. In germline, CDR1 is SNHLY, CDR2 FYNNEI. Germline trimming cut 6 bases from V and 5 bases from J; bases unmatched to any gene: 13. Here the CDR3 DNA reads TGTGCCAGCAGGAGGGGAACCGGGACAGCTAACAATGAGCAGTTCTTC. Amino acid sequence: CASRRGTGTANNEQFF.

CDR3 coding DNA: TGCGCCAGCAGCCCACGGGAGGGAATGGAGACTGAAGCTTTCTTT. Translation gives CASSPREGMETEAFF. The V gene is TRBV5-1, the J gene TRBJ1-1; D gene ambiguous. V lost 4 bases to trimming and J lost 5 bases, with 18 bases between them. This CDR3 is built from 15 residues. From germline, CDR1 is SGHRS and CDR2 YFSETQ. Full variable domain (remainder filled in from reference TRBV5-1 and TRBJ1-1): KAGVTQTPRYLIKTRGQQVTLSCSPISGHRSVSWYQQTPGQGLQFLFEYFSETQRNKGNFPGRFSGRQFSNSRSEMNVSTLELGDSALYLCASSPREGMETEAFFGQGTRLTVV.

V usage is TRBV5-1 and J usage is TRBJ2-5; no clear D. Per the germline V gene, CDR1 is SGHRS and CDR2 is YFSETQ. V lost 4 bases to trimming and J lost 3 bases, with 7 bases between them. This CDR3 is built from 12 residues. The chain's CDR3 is CASSRAEETQYF. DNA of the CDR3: TGCGCCAGCAGCCGGGCAGAAGAGACCCAGTACTTC.

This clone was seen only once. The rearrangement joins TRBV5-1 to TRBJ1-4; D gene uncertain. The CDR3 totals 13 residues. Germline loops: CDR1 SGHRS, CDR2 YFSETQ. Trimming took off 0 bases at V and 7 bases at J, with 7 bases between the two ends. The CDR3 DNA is TGCGCCAGCAGCTTGGGCGTCGGTGAAAAACTGTTTTTT. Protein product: CASSLGVGEKLFF.

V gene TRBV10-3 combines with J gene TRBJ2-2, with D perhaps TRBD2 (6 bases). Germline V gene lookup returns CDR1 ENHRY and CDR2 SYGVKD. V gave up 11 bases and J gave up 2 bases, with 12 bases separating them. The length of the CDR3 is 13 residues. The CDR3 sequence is CAAWGENTGELFF. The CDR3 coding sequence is TGTGCCGCCTGGGGGGAAAACACCGGGGAGCTGTTTTTT.

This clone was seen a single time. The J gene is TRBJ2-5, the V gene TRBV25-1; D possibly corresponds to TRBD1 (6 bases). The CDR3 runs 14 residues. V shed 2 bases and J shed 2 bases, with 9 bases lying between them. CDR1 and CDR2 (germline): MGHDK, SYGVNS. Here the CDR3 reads CASSERTVQETQYF. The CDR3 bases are TGTGCCAGCAGTGAAAGGACAGTACAAGAGACCCAGTACTTC.

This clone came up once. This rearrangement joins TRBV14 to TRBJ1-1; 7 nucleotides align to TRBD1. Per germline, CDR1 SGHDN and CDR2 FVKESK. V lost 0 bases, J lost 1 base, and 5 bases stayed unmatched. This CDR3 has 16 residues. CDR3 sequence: CASSQDPRTGNTEAFF. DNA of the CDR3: TGTGCCAGCAGCCAAGATCCCCGGACAGGGAACACTGAAGCTTTCTTT.

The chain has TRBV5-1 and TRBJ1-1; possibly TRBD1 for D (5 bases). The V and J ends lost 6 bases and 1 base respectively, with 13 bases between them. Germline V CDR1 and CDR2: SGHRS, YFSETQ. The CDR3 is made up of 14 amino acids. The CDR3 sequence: CASTRGVANTEAFF. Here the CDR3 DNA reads TGCGCCAGCACCCGAGGGGTGGCGAACACTGAAGCTTTCTTT. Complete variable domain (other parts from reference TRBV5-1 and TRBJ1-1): KAGVTQTPRYLIKTRGQQVTLSCSPISGHRSVSWYQQTPGQGLQFLFEYFSETQRNKGNFPGRFSGRQFSNSRSEMNVSTLELGDSALYLCASTRGVANTEAFFGQGTRLTVV.

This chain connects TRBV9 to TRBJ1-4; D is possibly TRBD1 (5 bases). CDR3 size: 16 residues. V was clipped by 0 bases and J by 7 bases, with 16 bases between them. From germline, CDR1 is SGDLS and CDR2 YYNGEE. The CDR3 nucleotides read TGTGCCAGCAGCGTAGAGATGGCGGGGGGGACTGAAAAACTGTTTTTT. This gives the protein CASSVEMAGGTEKLFF.

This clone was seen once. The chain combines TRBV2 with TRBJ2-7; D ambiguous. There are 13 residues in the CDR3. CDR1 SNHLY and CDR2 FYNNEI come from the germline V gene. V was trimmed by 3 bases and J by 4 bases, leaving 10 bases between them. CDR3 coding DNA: TGTGCCAGCAGTGACGATCCCGGGTACGAGCAGTACTTC. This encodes CASSDDPGYEQYF.

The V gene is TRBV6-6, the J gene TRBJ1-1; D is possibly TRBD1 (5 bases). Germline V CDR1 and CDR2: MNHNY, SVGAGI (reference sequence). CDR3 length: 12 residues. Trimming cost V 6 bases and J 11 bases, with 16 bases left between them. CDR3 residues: CASSPPGAGAFF. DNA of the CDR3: TGTGCCAGCAGCCCACCCGGGGCAGGGGCTTTCTTT.